The entry below gives a single T cell receptor (beta chain) sequence along with its context. Its antigen remains unknown. Every donor provided roughly 9.1 milliliters of peripheral blood. Total RNA amounts of at least 5 micrograms were extracted per sample. A J-beta primer mix and a sample-barcoded 5' primer were used in a second PCR of roughly 6 to 11 cycles. Each TCR beta cDNA got a 12-nucleotide random molecular identifier. TCRdb re-analysed the 5' RACE reads in MiXCR, keeping a single row per CDR3 protein. This sample carries 1.2 million to 1.5 million distinct CDR3 sequences, 55% to 75% of them seen once, and the ten largest clones take 6.5% to 8.5%. V gave up 5 bases and J gave up 2 bases, with 13 bases separating them. The CDR3 has 14 residues. The germline V gene has CDR1 MNHEY and CDR2 SVGAGI. The entry originates in a study of blood T cells in healthy people across ages. Study-level results: A roughly linear fall in TCR beta diversity per million T cells was seen with increasing age.

V is TRBV6-5 and J is TRBJ2-7; D is uncertain. The sequence was collected from a man between 18 and 29 years old in good health. Material for sequencing was blood. CDR3 region: CASSPSWMAYEQYF. The CDR3 DNA reads as TGTGCCAGCAGTCCATCTTGGATGGCCTACGAGCAGTACTTC.